These T cell receptor beta chains were read from a single sample in a study of cytomegalovirus exposure and HLA in healthy donors. Assay: immunoSEQ multiplex PCR; the TCRdb copy retains only in-frame clones and omits some. The sample includes tens of thousands of clones, 85% to 95% seen only once; the top ten take 5.8%. Sequencing used PBMCs. The source is a woman under 30 in good health and CMV-seropositive. Each CDR3 is given with its conserved first and last residue. A D gene is named only where the DNA matches it firmly. Rows give clone size only sometimes, using once, few, many, or a class for an expanded clone.

j_call: TRBJ2-5
v_call: TRBV11-2
clone_size: -
d_call: -
cdr3_nt: TGTGCCAGCAGCTTAGGACAGACCGGTAGCCAGACCCAGTACTTC
cdr3_aa: CASSLGQTGSQTQYF

j_call: TRBJ1-2
v_call: TRBV19
clone_size: -
d_call: TRBD1
cdr3_nt: TGTGCCAGTAGTTTCCTGGGACAGGGGCCAAGTCGGGGCTACACCTTC
cdr3_aa: CASSFLGQGPSRGYTF

j_call: TRBJ1-1
v_call: TRBV16
clone_size: -
d_call: -
cdr3_nt: TGTGCCAGCAGCCAATCGGCGGGGGCGAGGACTGAAGCTTTCTTT
cdr3_aa: CASSQSAGARTEAFF

j_call: TRBJ1-1
v_call: TRBV5-4
clone_size: -
d_call: -
cdr3_nt: TGTGCCAGCAGCATGGGACACAGGCCTGAAGCTTTCTTT
cdr3_aa: CASSMGHRPEAFF

j_call: TRBJ1-2
v_call: TRBV19
clone_size: -
d_call: -
cdr3_nt: TGTGCCAGTAGTATCAGTCTCAGGGGTGGCTATGGCTACACCTTC
cdr3_aa: CASSISLRGGYGYTF

j_call: TRBJ1-2
v_call: TRBV18
clone_size: once
d_call: -
cdr3_nt: TGTGCCAGCTCACCTCCGGACAGACCGGATGGCTACACCTTC
cdr3_aa: CASSPPDRPDGYTF

j_call: TRBJ1-5
v_call: TRBV19
clone_size: -
d_call: TRBD1
cdr3_nt: TGTGCCAGTAGTACTCGTACCGGGACAGGCATACAGCCCCAGCATTTT
cdr3_aa: CASSTRTGTGIQPQHF

j_call: TRBJ2-5
v_call: TRBV28
clone_size: -
d_call: TRBD1
cdr3_nt: TGTGCCAGCAGAAACATCCGGGACAGGGGTCGCCAAGAGACCCAGTACTTC
cdr3_aa: CASRNIRDRGRQETQYF

j_call: TRBJ1-3
v_call: TRBV7-6
clone_size: -
d_call: -
cdr3_nt: TGTGCCAGCAGCTTAGCCGCGGGGGGTTCTTTTTACGGAAACACCATATATTTT
cdr3_aa: CASSLAAGGSFYGNTIYF

j_call: TRBJ1-1
v_call: TRBV29-1
clone_size: -
d_call: -
cdr3_nt: TGCAGCGTTGTAGGGGTCCCGAACACTGAAGCTTTCTTT
cdr3_aa: CSVVGVPNTEAFF

j_call: TRBJ1-1
v_call: TRBV6-5
clone_size: -
d_call: -
cdr3_nt: TGTGCCAGCAGGCCCGGGGGGCTGAACACTGAAGCTTTCTTT
cdr3_aa: CASRPGGLNTEAFF

j_call: TRBJ2-3
v_call: TRBV5-1
clone_size: -
d_call: TRBD2
cdr3_nt: TGCGCCAGCAGCTTACCCACTAGCGGGGGTTCTAACAGTGGGACGCAGTATTTT
cdr3_aa: CASSLPTSGGSNSGTQYF

j_call: TRBJ1-1
v_call: TRBV5-1
clone_size: -
d_call: TRBD1
cdr3_nt: TGCGCCAGCAGCTTGGCTTTCAGGGGGCGGGTTACCACTGAAGCTTTCTTT
cdr3_aa: CASSLAFRGRVTTEAFF

j_call: TRBJ2-5
v_call: TRBV9
clone_size: -
d_call: -
cdr3_nt: TGTGCCAGCAGCGAGGGGAGACTAGAGGGGGCAACAGAGACCCAGTACTTC
cdr3_aa: CASSEGRLEGATETQYF

j_call: TRBJ1-2
v_call: TRBV6-5
clone_size: -
d_call: -
cdr3_nt: TGTGCCAGCAGCTTACAGAGCTACTATGGCTACACCTTC
cdr3_aa: CASSLQSYYGYTF

j_call: TRBJ2-1
v_call: TRBV28
clone_size: -
d_call: -
cdr3_nt: TGTGCCAGCGCTCTTCGGCGGAAAAATGAGCAGTTCTTC
cdr3_aa: CASALRRKNEQFF

j_call: TRBJ2-5
v_call: TRBV2
clone_size: -
d_call: TRBD2
cdr3_nt: TGTGCCAGCAGTAAGGGACTAGCGGGAAGGTCGGGGGAGACCCAGTACTTC
cdr3_aa: CASSKGLAGRSGETQYF